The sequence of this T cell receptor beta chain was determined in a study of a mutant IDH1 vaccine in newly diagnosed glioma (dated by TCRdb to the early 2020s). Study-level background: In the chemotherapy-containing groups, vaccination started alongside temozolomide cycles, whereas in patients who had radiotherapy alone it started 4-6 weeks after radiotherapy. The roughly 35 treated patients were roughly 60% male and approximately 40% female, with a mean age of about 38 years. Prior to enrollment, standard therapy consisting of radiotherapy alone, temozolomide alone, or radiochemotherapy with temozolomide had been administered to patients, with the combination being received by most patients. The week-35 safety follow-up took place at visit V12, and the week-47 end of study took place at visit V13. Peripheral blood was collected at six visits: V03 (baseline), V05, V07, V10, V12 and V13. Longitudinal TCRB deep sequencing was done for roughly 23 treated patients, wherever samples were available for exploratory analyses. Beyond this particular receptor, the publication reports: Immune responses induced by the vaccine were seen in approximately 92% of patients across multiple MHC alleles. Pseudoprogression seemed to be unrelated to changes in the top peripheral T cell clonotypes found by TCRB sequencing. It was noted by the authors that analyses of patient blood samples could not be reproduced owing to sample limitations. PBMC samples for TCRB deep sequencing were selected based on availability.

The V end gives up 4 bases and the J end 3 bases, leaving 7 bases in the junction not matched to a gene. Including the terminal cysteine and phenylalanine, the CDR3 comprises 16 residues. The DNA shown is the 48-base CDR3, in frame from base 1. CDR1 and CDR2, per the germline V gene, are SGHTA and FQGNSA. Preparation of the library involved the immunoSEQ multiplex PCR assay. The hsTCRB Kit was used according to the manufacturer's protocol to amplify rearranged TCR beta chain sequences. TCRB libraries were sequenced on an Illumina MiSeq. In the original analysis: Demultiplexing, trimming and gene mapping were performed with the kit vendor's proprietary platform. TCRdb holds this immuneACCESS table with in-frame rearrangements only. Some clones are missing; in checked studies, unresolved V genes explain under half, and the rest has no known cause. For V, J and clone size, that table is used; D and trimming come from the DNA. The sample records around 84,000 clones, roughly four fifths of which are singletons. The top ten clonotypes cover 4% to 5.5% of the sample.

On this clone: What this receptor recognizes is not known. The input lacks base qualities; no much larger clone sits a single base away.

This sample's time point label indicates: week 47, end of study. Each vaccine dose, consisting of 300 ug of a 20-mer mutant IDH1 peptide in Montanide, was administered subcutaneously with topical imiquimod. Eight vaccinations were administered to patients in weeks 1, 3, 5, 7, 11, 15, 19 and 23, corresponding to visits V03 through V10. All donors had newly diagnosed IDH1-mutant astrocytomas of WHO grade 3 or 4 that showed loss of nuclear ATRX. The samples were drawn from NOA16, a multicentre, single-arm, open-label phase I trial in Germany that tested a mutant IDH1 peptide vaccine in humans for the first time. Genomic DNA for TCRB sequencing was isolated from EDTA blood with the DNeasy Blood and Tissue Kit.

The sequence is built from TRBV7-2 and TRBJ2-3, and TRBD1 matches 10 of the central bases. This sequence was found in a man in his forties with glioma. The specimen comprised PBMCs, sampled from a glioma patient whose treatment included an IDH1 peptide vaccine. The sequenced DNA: TGTGCCAGCAGCTCCCGGACAGGGGGATGGACAGATACGCAGTATTTT. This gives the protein CASSSRTGGWTDTQYF.